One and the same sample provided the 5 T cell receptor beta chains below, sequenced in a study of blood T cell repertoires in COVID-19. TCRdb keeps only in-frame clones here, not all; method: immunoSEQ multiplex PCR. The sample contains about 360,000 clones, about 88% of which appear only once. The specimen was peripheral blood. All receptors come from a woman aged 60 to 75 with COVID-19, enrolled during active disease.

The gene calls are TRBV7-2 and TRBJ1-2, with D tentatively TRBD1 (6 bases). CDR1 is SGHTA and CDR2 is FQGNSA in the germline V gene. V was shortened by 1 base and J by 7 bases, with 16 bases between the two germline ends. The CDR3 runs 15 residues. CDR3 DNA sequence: TGTGCCAGCAGCTTAGAATTTACAGGGAGGGGTGGCTACACCTTC. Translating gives CASSLEFTGRGGYTF.

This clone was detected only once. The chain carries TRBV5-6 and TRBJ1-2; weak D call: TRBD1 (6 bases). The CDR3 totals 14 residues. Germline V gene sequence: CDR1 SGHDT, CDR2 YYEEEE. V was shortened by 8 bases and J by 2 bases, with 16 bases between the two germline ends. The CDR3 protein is CARGWWQGNYGYTF. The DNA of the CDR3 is TGTGCCAGGGGCTGGTGGCAGGGGAACTATGGCTACACCTTC.

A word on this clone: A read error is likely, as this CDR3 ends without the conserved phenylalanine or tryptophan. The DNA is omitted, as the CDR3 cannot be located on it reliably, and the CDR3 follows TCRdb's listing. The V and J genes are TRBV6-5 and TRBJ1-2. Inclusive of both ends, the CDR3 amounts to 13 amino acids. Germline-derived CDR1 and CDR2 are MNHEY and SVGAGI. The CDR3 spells CASKENLHTRNIL.

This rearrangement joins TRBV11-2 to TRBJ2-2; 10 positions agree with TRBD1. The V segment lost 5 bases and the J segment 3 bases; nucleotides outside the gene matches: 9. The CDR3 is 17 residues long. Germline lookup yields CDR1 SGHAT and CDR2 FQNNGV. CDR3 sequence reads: CASSLRRDRGDTGELFF. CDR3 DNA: TGTGCCAGCAGCCTCCGCCGGGACAGGGGAGACACCGGGGAGCTGTTTTTT.

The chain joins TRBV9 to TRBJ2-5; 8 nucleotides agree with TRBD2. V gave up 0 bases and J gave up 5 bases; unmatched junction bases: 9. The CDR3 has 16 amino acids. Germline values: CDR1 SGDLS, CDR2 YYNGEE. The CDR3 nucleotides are TGTGCCAGCAGCGTAGTAGTAGGCGGGGGGTTTGAGACCCAGTACTTC. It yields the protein CASSVVVGGGFETQYF.